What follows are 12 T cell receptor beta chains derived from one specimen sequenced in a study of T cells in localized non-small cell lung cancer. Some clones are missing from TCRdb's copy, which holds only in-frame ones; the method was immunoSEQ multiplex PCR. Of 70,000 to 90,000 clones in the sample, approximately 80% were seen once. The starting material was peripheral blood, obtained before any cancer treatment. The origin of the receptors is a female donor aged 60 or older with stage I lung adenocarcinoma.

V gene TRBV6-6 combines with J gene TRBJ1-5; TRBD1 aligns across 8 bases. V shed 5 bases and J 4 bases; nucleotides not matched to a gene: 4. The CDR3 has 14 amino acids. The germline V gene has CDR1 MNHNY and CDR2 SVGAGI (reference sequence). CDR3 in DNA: TGTGCCAGCAGTGCCTGGACAGGGAATCAGCCCCAGCATTTT. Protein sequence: CASSAWTGNQPQHF.

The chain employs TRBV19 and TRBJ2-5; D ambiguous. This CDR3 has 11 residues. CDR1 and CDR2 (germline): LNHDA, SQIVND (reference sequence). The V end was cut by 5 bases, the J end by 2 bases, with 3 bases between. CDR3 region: CASSLQETQYF. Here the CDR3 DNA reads TGTGCCAGTAGTTTGCAAGAGACCCAGTACTTC.

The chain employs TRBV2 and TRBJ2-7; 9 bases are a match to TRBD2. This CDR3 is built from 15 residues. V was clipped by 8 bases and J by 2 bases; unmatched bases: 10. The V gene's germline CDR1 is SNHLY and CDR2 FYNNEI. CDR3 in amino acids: CASRRQTSGPYEQYF. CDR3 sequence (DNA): TGTGCCAGCCGACGGCAGACTAGCGGACCCTACGAGCAGTACTTC.

The CDR3 loop reads CASNPGRPGQYF. In DNA, the CDR3 is TGTGCCAGCAACCCCGGCCGACCGGGGCAGTACTTC. J is TRBJ2-7 and V is TRBV28; D is undetermined. The V end lost 7 bases, the J end lost 9 bases, and 16 bases lay between the germline ends. The CDR3 covers 12 residues. Per germline, CDR1 MDHEN and CDR2 SYDVKM.

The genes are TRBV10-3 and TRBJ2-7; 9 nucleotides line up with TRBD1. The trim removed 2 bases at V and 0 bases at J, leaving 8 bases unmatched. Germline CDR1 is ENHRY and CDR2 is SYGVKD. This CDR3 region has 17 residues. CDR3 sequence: CAISEPGQGFSSYEQYF. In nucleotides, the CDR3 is TGTGCCATCAGTGAGCCGGGACAGGGTTTCAGCTCCTACGAGCAGTACTTC.

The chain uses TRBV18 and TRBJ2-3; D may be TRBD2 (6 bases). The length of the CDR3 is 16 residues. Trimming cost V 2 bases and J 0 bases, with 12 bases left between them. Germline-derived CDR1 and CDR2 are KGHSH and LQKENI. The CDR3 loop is CASSPGGETSTDTQYF. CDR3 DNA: TGTGCCAGCTCACCAGGAGGGGAAACTAGCACAGATACGCAGTATTTT.

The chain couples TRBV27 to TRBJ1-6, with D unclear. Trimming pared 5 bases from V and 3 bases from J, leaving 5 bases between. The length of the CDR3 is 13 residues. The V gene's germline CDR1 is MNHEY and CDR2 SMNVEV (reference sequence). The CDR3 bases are TGTGCCAGCAGTCCCATCTATAATTCACCCCTCCACTTT. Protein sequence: CASSPIYNSPLHF.

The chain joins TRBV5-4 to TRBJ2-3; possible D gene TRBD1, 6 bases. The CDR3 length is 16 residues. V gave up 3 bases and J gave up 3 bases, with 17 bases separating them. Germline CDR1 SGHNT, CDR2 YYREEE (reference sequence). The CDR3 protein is CASSSGTLGGTDTQYF. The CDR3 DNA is TGTGCCAGCAGCTCCGGGACCTTAGGGGGTACAGATACGCAGTATTTT.

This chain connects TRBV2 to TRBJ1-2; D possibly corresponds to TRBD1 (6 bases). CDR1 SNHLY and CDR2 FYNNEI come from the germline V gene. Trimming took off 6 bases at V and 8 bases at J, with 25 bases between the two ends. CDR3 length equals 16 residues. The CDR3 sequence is CASSAPVLGAMMGYTF. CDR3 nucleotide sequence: TGTGCCAGCAGCGCCCCGGTGCTGGGGGCGATGATGGGCTACACCTTC.

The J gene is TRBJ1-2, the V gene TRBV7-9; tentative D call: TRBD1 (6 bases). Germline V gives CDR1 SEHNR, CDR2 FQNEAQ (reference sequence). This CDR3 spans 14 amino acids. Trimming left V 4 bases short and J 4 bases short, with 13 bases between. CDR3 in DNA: TGTGCCAGCAGCTCCGCAGGGGTAATCTATGGCTACACCTTC. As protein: CASSSAGVIYGYTF.

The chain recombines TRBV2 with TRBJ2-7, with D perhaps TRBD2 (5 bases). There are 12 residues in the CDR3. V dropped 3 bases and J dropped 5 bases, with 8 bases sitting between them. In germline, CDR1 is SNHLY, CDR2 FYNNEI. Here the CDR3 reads CASSDRGHEQYF. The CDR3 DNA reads TGTGCCAGCAGTGATAGAGGGCACGAGCAGTACTTC. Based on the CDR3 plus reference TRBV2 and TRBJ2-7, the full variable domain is EPEVTQTPSHQVTQMGQEVILRCVPISNHLYFYWYRQILGQKVEFLVSFYNNEISEKSEIFDDQFSVERPDGSNFTLKIRSTKLEDSAMYFCASSDRGHEQYFGPGTRLTVT.

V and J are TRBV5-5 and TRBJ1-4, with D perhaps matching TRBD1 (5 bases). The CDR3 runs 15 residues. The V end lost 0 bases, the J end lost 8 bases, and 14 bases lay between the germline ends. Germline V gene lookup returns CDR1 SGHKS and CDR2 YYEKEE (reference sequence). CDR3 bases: TGTGCCAGCAGCTTGGAGGGGAATAGGGGAGAAAAACTGTTTTTT. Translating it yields CASSLEGNRGEKLFF.